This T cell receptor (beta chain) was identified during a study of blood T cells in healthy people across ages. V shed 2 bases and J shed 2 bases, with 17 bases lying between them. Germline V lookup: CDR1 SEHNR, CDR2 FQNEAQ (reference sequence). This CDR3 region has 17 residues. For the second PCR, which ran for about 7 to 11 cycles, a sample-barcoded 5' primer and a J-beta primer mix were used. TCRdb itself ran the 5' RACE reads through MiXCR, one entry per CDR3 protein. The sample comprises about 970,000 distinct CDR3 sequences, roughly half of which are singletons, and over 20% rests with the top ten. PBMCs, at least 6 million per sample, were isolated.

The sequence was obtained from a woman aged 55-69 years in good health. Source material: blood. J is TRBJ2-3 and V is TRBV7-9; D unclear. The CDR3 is CASSLSWTVHLTDTQYF. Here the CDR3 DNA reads TGTGCCAGCAGCTTAAGTTGGACGGTACACCTCACAGATACGCAGTATTTT.